This paragraph reports one T cell receptor beta chain. The antigen is undetermined. The data were obtained in a study of cytomegalovirus exposure and HLA in healthy donors. Across the whole study: A prior analysis found roughly 100 million unique TCR beta sequences from 150 million to 200 million T cells. From donors who were HLA-typed, an early data release held around 85 million unique TCRs. Regarding the study as a whole: Productive rates of about 90% or about 30% were seen for most TCR beta V segments in an earlier analysis. Per published reports, the classifier diagnosed cytomegalovirus status with high specificity and sensitivity.

Looked up from germline, CDR1 is SGHNT and CDR2 is YYREEE (reference sequence). V was clipped by 1 base and J by 0 bases, with 7 bases between them. There are 14 residues in the CDR3. PCR primers comprised 60 Vbeta and 13 Jbeta primers. The method was immunoSEQ multiplex PCR; TCRdb's version includes in-frame clones alone and lacks a portion of them. Among around 150,000 clones, 80% were seen once, and the ten largest hold 2% to 2.5%. The rearrangement links TRBV5-4 to TRBJ1-1; D is unresolved. The sequence derives from a man aged 50-59 years in good health and CMV-seronegative. Source material: PBMCs. CDR3 DNA sequence: TGTGCCAGCAGCTTGCGGGAGGTGAACACTGAAGCTTTCTTT. Translation gives CASSLREVNTEAFF.